This T cell receptor (beta chain) was captured by sequencing in a study of cytomegalovirus exposure and HLA in healthy donors. Per the germline V gene, CDR1 is MNHNS and CDR2 is SASEGT. V was trimmed by 2 bases and J by 1 base, leaving 6 bases between them. There are 14 residues in the CDR3. The PCR made use of 60 Vbeta and 13 Jbeta primers. TCRdb's copy holds only in-frame clones and misses some; the assay was immunoSEQ multiplex PCR. The data show roughly 100,000 clones, nearly 70% seen once. This sequence was found in a woman aged 45-65 years in good health and CMV-seropositive. The J gene is TRBJ1-5, the V gene TRBV6-1; D unresolved. The sequencing sample was made of PBMCs. The CDR3 is CASSELRSNQPQHF. The DNA of the CDR3 is TGTGCCAGCAGTGAACTGCGCAGCAATCAGCCCCAGCATTTT.